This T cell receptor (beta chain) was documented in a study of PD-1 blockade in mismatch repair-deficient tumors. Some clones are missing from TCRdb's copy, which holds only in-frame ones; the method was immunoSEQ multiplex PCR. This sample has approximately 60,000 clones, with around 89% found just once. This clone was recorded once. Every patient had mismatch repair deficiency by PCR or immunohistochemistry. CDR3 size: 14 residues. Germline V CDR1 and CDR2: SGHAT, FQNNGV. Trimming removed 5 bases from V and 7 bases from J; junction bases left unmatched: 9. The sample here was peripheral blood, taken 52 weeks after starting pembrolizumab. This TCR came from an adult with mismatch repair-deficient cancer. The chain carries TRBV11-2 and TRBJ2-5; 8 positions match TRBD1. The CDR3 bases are TGTGCCAGCAGCCTCAAAGGACAGGGAGGGACCCAGTACTTC. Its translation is CASSLKGQGGTQYF.